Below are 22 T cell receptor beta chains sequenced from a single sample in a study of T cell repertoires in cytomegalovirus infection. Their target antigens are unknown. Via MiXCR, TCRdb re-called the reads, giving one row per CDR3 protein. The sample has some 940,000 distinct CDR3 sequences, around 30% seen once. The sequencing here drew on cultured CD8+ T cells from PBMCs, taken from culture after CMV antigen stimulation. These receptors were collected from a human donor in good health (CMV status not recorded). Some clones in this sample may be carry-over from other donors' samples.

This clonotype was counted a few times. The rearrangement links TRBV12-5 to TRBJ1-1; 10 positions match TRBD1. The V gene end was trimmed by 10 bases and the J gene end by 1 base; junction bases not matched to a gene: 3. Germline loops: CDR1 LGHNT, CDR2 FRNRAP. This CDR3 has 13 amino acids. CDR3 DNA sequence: TGTGCTAAACGACAGGGGGCGAACACTGAAGCTTTCTTT. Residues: CAKRQGANTEAFF. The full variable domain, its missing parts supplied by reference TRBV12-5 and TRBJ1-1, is DARVTQTPRHKVTEMGQEVTMRCQPILGHNTVFWYRQTMMQGLELLAYFRNRAPLDDSGMPKDRFSAEMPDATLATLKIQPSEPRDSAVYFCAKRQGANTEAFFGQGTRLTVV.

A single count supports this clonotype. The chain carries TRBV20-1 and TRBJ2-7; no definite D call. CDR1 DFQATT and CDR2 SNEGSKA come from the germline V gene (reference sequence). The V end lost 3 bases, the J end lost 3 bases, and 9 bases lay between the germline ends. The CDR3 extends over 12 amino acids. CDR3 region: CSASFNGYEQYF. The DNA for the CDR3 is TGCAGTGCTAGCTTTAACGGCTACGAGCAGTACTTC.

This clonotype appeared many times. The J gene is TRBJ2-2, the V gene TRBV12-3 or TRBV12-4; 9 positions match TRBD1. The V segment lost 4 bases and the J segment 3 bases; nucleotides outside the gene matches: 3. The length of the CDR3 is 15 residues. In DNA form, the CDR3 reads TGTGCCAGCAGTTACCGACAGGGGGACACCGGGGAGCTGTTTTTT. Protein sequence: CASSYRQGDTGELFF.

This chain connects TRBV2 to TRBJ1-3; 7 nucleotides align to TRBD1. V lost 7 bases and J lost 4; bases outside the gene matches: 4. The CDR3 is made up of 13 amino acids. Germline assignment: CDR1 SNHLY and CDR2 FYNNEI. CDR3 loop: CASTGTDGNTIYF. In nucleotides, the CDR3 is TGTGCCAGCACTGGGACAGACGGAAACACCATATATTTT. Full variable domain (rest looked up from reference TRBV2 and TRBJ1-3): EPEVTQTPSHQVTQMGQEVILRCVPISNHLYFYWYRQILGQKVEFLVSFYNNEISEKSEIFDDQFSVERPDGSNFTLKIRSTKLEDSAMYFCASTGTDGNTIYFGEGSWLTVV.

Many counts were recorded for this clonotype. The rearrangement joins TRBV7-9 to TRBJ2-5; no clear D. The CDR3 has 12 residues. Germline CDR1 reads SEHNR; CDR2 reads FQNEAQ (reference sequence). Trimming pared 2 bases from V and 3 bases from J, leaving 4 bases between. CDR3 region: CASSLQEETQYF. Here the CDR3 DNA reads TGTGCCAGCAGCTTACAGGAAGAGACCCAGTACTTC.

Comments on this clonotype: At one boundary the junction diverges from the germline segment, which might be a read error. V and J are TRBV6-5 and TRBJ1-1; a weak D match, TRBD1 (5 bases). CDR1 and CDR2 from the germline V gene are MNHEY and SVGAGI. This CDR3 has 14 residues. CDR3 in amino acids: CASSHSTGNTEAFF. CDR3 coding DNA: TGTGCCAGCAGTCACTCCACAGGGAACACTGAAGCTTTCTTT.

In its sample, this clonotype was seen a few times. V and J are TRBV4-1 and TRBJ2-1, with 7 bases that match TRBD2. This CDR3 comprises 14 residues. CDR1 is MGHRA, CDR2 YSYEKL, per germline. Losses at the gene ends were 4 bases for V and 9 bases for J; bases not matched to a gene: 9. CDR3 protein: CASSRRLWGGEQFF. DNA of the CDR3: TGCGCCAGCAGCCGACGGCTCTGGGGGGGTGAGCAGTTCTTC.

CDR3 sequence reads: CASSIDLLRGTAALGNQPQHF. The CDR3 nucleotides read TGTGCCAGTAGTATAGATCTATTGAGGGGAACAGCCGCTTTGGGCAATCAGCCCCAGCATTTT. The J gene is TRBJ1-5, the V gene TRBV19, with a tentative D call TRBD1 (5 bases). Germline V gives CDR1 LNHDA, CDR2 SQIVND (reference sequence). Trimming left V 0 bases short and J 2 bases short, with 26 bases between. This CDR3 is built from 21 residues.

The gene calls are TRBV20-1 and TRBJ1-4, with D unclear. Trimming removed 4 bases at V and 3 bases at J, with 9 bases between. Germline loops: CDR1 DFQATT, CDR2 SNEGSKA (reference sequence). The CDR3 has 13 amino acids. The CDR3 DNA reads TGCAGTGCTAAGGGAATGTCTAATGAAAAACTGTTTTTT. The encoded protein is CSAKGMSNEKLFF.

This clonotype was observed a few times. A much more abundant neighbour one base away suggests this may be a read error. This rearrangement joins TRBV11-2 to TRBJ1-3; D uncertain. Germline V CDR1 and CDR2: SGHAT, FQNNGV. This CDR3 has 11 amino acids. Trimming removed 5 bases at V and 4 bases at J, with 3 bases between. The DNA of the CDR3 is TGTGCCAGCAGCATGGGAAACACCATATATTTT. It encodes CASSMGNTIYF.

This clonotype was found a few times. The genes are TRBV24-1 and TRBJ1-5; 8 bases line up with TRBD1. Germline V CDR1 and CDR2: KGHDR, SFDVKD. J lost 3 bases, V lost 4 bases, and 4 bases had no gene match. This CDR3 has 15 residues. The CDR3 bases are TGTGCCACCAGTGAACTGGACAGGGACAATCAGCCCCAGCATTTT. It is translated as CATSELDRDNQPQHF.

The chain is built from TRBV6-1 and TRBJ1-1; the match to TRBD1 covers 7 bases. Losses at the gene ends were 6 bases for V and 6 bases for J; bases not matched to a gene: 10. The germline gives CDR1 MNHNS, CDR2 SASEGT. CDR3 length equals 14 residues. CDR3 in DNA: TGTGCCAGCAGCCAAACAAAAGACAGGGCTGAAGCTTTCTTT. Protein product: CASSQTKDRAEAFF.

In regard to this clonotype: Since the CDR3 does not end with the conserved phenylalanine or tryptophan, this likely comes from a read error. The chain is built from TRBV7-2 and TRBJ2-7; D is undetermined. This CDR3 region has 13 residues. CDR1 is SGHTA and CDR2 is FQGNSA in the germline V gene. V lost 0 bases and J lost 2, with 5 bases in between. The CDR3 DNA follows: TGTGCCAGCAGCTTAGCCCTTACCTACGAGCAGTACTCC. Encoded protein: CASSLALTYEQYS.

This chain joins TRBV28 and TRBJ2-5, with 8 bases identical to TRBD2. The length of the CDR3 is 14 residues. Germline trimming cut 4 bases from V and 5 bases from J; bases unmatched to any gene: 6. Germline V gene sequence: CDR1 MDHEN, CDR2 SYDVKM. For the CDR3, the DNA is TGTGCCAGCAGTTCGGGGGGGGGTGCGGAGACCCAGTACTTC. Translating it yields CASSSGGGAETQYF.

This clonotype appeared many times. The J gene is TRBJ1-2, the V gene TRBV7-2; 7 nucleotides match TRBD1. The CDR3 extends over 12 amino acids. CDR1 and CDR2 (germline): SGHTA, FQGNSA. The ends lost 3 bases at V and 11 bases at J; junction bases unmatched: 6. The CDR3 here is CASSFTGAVYTF. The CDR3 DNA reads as TGTGCCAGCAGCTTCACAGGGGCGGTTTACACCTTC.

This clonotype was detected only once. CDR3 DNA sequence: TGTGCCAGCAGCTTAGGGCGGGACGCCCAGTACTTC. It is translated as CASSLGRDAQYF. The V gene is TRBV11-2, the J gene TRBJ2-5, with D possibly being TRBD2 (6 bases). Germline lookup yields CDR1 SGHAT and CDR2 FQNNGV. The germline V and J ends were trimmed by 1 base and 9 bases, with 9 bases remaining between them. The CDR3 is 12 residues long.

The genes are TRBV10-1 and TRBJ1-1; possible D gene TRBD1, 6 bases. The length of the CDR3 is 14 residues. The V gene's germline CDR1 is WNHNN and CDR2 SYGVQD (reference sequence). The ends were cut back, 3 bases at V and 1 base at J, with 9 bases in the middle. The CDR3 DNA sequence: TGCGCCAGCAGTGACATACAGGGGAACACTGAAGCTTTCTTT. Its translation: CASSDIQGNTEAFF.

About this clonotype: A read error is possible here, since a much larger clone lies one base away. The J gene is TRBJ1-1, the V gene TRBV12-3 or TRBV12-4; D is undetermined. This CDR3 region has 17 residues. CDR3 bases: TGTGCCAGCTGTTTCTTGAGGACCGGGCCAAGGGACACTGAAGCTTTCTTT. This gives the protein CASCFLRTGPRDTEAFF.

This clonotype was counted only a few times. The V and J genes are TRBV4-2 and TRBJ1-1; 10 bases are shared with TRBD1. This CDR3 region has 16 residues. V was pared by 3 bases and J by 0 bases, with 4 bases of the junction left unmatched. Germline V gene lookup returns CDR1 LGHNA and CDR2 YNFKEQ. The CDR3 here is CASSHEDRGLNTEAFF. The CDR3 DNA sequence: TGTGCCAGCAGCCATGAGGACAGGGGGTTGAACACTGAAGCTTTCTTT.

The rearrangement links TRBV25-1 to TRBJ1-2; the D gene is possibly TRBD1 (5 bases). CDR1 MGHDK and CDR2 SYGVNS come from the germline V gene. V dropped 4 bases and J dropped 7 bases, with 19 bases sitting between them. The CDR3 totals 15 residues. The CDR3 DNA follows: TGTGCCAGCAGTGTCGAGGCCCAGGGAAGATTTGGCTACACCTTC. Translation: CASSVEAQGRFGYTF.

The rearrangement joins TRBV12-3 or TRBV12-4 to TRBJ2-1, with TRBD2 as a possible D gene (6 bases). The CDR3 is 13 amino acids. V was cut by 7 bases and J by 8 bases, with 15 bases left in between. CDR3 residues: CASTFSGRHEQFF. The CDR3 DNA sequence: TGTGCCAGCACCTTTTCAGGGAGGCATGAGCAGTTCTTC.

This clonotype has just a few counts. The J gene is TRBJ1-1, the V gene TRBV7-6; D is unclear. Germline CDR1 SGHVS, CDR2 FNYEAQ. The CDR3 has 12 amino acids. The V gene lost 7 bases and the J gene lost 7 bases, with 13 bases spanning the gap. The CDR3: CASTMTSGEAFF. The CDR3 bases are TGTGCCAGCACCATGACCTCGGGTGAAGCTTTCTTT.